This T cell receptor (beta chain) was found in a study of T cell responses to AZD1222 COVID-19 vaccine. The assay was immunoSEQ multiplex PCR, and TCRdb's table has in-frame clones only and misses some. The sample has approximately 80,000 clones, 75% to 90% seen once. CDR1 is SGHTA, CDR2 FQGNSA, per germline. The CDR3 length is 16 residues. Trimming removed 2 bases from V and 5 bases from J, with 16 bases in between. V and J are TRBV7-2 and TRBJ1-5, with a weak D call TRBD1 (5 bases). The sequence came from an adult who received the AZD1222 COVID-19 vaccine. The specimen was peripheral blood, collected 28 days after the second AZD1222 dose. DNA for the CDR3: TGTGCCAGCAGCTTAAGTTTAGCCCAGGGAGATCAGCCCCAGCATTTT. This gives the protein CASSLSLAQGDQPQHF.